Listed below are T cell receptor beta chains from one sample, sequenced in a study of shared clonotypes between healthy human individuals. Libraries were prepared by immunoSEQ multiplex PCR; TCRdb keeps only in-frame clonotypes and omits some of them. The sample includes 2.3 million or so clones, approximately 93% of them seen just once. Sequenced sample: naive CD4+ T cells from PBMCs. These receptors were obtained from a man younger than 30 in good health. Some clones in this sample may be carry-over from other donors' samples. The CDR3 runs from the conserved cysteine through the conserved F or W. D genes are given only for firm matches. Rows give clone size only sometimes, using once, few, many, or a class for an expanded clone.

abundance: .
v_gene: TRBV30
j_gene: TRBJ2-1
d_gene: TRBD2
CDR3aa: CAWSRGSGIDEQFF
CDR3nt: TGTGCCTGGAGTAGGGGTAGCGGGATCGATGAGCAGTTCTTC

abundance: .
v_gene: TRBV25-1
j_gene: TRBJ2-1
d_gene: TRBD2
CDR3aa: CASSGLAGNNEQFF
CDR3nt: TGTGCCAGCAGTGGACTAGCGGGAAACAATGAGCAGTTCTTC

abundance: .
v_gene: TRBV29-1
j_gene: TRBJ2-5
d_gene: .
CDR3aa: CSVGYLQGTQYF
CDR3nt: TGCAGCGTTGGGTATTTACAGGGTACCCAGTACTTC

abundance: .
v_gene: TRBV6-6
j_gene: TRBJ2-7
d_gene: .
CDR3aa: CASRPTYFGYEQYF
CDR3nt: TGTGCCAGCAGGCCCACTTACTTTGGCTACGAGCAGTACTTC

abundance: .
v_gene: TRBV27
j_gene: TRBJ1-1
d_gene: TRBD1
CDR3aa: CASSTFRGLGTEAFF
CDR3nt: TGTGCCAGCTCGACATTCAGGGGGCTAGGCACTGAAGCTTTCTTT

abundance: .
v_gene: TRBV7-9
j_gene: TRBJ2-1
d_gene: .
CDR3aa: CASSLVAGAAPHNEQFF
CDR3nt: TGTGCCAGCAGCTTGGTCGCAGGGGCGGCCCCCCACAATGAGCAGTTCTTC

abundance: .
v_gene: TRBV18
j_gene: TRBJ2-7
d_gene: .
CDR3aa: CASSPQGAYEQYF
CDR3nt: TGTGCCAGCTCACCCCAGGGAGCCTACGAGCAGTACTTC

abundance: .
v_gene: TRBV2
j_gene: TRBJ1-1
d_gene: .
CDR3aa: CASSVAGEGVNTEAFF
CDR3nt: TGTGCCAGCAGTGTTGCAGGGGAAGGGGTGAACACTGAAGCTTTCTTT

abundance: .
v_gene: TRBV28
j_gene: TRBJ2-4
d_gene: .
CDR3aa: CASRDRLRNIQYF
CDR3nt: TGTGCCAGCAGGGATAGACTGAGAAACATTCAGTACTTC

abundance: .
v_gene: TRBV18
j_gene: TRBJ2-1
d_gene: TRBD2
CDR3aa: CASSPIAGDEQFF
CDR3nt: TGTGCCAGCTCACCCATAGCGGGAGATGAGCAGTTCTTC

abundance: .
v_gene: TRBV6-6
j_gene: TRBJ2-1
d_gene: TRBD2
CDR3aa: CASERKRGSYNEQFF
CDR3nt: TGTGCCAGCGAGAGAAAGCGGGGCTCCTACAATGAGCAGTTCTTC

abundance: once
v_gene: TRBV9
j_gene: TRBJ2-1
d_gene: TRBD2
CDR3aa: CASSGLAGLNEQFF
CDR3nt: TGTGCCAGCAGCGGATTAGCGGGCCTCAATGAGCAGTTCTTC

abundance: .
v_gene: TRBV12-5
j_gene: TRBJ2-4
d_gene: TRBD1
CDR3aa: CASGWTGGNIQYF
CDR3nt: TGTGCTAGTGGTTGGACAGGGGGAAACATTCAGTACTTC

abundance: .
v_gene: TRBV7-2
j_gene: TRBJ2-1
d_gene: .
CDR3aa: CASSLDGANNEQFF
CDR3nt: TGTGCCAGCAGCCTGGACGGAGCCAACAATGAGCAGTTCTTC

abundance: .
v_gene: TRBV28
j_gene: TRBJ2-7
d_gene: TRBD1
CDR3aa: CASSLLPGQGNSYEQYF
CDR3nt: TGTGCCAGCAGTTTATTGCCTGGACAGGGGAACTCCTACGAGCAGTACTTC

abundance: .
v_gene: TRBV5-1
j_gene: TRBJ1-4
d_gene: .
CDR3aa: CASSTLTGGNEKLFF
CDR3nt: TGCGCCAGCAGCACGCTGACAGGAGGCAATGAAAAACTGTTTTTT

abundance: .
v_gene: TRBV12-5
j_gene: TRBJ2-7
d_gene: .
CDR3aa: CASGSGLGEQYF
CDR3nt: TGTGCTAGTGGTTCGGGTCTCGGCGAGCAGTACTTC

abundance: .
v_gene: TRBV5-1
j_gene: TRBJ2-3
d_gene: .
CDR3aa: CASSSLLTSTDTQYF
CDR3nt: TGCGCCAGCAGCTCCCTCCTGACTAGCACAGATACGCAGTATTTT

abundance: .
v_gene: TRBV5-1
j_gene: TRBJ2-6
d_gene: TRBD1
CDR3aa: CASSLRDRAAGANVLTF
CDR3nt: TGCGCCAGCAGCTTGAGGGACAGGGCTGCTGGGGCCAACGTCCTGACTTTC

abundance: .
v_gene: TRBV5-1
j_gene: TRBJ2-7
d_gene: TRBD1
CDR3aa: CASSIGPGQGAYEQYF
CDR3nt: TGCGCCAGCAGCATCGGACCGGGACAGGGGGCCTACGAGCAGTACTTC

abundance: .
v_gene: TRBV6-6
j_gene: TRBJ1-3
d_gene: .
CDR3aa: CASSLPESGNTIYF
CDR3nt: TGTGCCAGCAGTTTGCCAGAATCTGGAAACACCATATATTTT

abundance: once
v_gene: TRBV5-4
j_gene: TRBJ2-5
d_gene: .
CDR3aa: CASSSDKTPETQYF
CDR3nt: TGTGCCAGCAGCTCCGACAAAACCCCAGAGACCCAGTACTTC

abundance: .
v_gene: TRBV10-3
j_gene: TRBJ1-2
d_gene: TRBD1
CDR3aa: CATQTGFNYGYTF
CDR3nt: TGTGCCACCCAGACAGGGTTTAACTATGGCTACACCTTC

abundance: .
v_gene: TRBV5-4
j_gene: TRBJ2-7
d_gene: .
CDR3aa: CASSVRSPTYEQYF
CDR3nt: TGTGCCAGCAGCGTCAGGAGCCCGACCTACGAGCAGTACTTC

abundance: .
v_gene: TRBV11-3
j_gene: TRBJ2-1
d_gene: .
CDR3aa: CASSPGGSSYNEQFF
CDR3nt: TGTGCCAGCAGCCCGGGTGGTTCCTCCTACAATGAGCAGTTCTTC

abundance: .
v_gene: TRBV11-2
j_gene: TRBJ2-7
d_gene: .
CDR3aa: CASSPGPKQYF
CDR3nt: TGTGCCAGCAGCCCCGGGCCTAAGCAGTACTTC

abundance: .
v_gene: TRBV14
j_gene: TRBJ2-3
d_gene: .
CDR3aa: CASSQESTDTQYF
CDR3nt: TGTGCCAGCAGCCAAGAGTCCACAGATACGCAGTATTTT

abundance: .
v_gene: TRBV27
j_gene: TRBJ1-5
d_gene: .
CDR3aa: CASSRTIRGSNQPQHF
CDR3nt: TGTGCCAGCAGCAGAACGATTCGGGGTAGCAATCAGCCCCAGCATTTT

abundance: .
v_gene: TRBV2
j_gene: TRBJ2-1
d_gene: TRBD2
CDR3aa: CASRAELAGLDEQFF
CDR3nt: TGTGCCAGCAGGGCAGAACTAGCGGGCCTCGATGAGCAGTTCTTC

abundance: .
v_gene: TRBV5-4
j_gene: TRBJ2-7
d_gene: TRBD1
CDR3aa: CASSLQGRSSYEQYF
CDR3nt: TGTGCCAGCAGCTTACAGGGGCGAAGCTCCTACGAGCAGTACTTC

abundance: .
v_gene: TRBV7-9
j_gene: TRBJ2-1
d_gene: TRBD2
CDR3aa: CASSFPGLAYNEQFF
CDR3nt: TGTGCCAGCAGCTTCCCGGGACTAGCCTACAATGAGCAGTTCTTC

abundance: .
v_gene: TRBV27
j_gene: TRBJ2-1
d_gene: TRBD2
CDR3aa: CASSLSPGLAGRDEQFF
CDR3nt: TGTGCCAGCAGTTTAAGCCCCGGGCTAGCGGGACGGGATGAGCAGTTCTTC

abundance: .
v_gene: TRBV6-5
j_gene: TRBJ2-1
d_gene: TRBD2
CDR3aa: CASSYSSGRGGNEQFF
CDR3nt: TGTGCCAGCAGTTACTCTAGCGGGAGGGGGGGTAATGAGCAGTTCTTC

abundance: .
v_gene: TRBV6-5
j_gene: TRBJ2-4
d_gene: TRBD1
CDR3aa: CASRRTQGAQNIQYF
CDR3nt: TGTGCCAGCAGACGGACCCAGGGGGCTCAAAACATTCAGTACTTC

abundance: .
v_gene: TRBV7-2
j_gene: TRBJ2-1
d_gene: .
CDR3aa: CASTLTSRNEQFF
CDR3nt: TGTGCCAGCACCCTGACTAGTCGCAATGAGCAGTTCTTC